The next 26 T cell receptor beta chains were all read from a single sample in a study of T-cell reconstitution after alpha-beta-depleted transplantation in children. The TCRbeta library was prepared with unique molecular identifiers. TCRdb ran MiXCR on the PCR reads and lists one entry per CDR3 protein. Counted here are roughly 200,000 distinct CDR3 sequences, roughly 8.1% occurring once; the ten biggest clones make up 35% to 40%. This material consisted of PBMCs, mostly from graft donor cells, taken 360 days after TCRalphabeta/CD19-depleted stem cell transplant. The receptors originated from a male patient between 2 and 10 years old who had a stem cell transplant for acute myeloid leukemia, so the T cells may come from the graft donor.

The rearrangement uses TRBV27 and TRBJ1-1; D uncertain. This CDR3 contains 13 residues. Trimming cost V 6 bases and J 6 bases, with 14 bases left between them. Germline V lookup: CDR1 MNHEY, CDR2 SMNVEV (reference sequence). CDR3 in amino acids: CASRLWVVAEAFF. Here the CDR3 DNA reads TGTGCCAGCAGACTATGGGTAGTGGCTGAAGCTTTCTTT.

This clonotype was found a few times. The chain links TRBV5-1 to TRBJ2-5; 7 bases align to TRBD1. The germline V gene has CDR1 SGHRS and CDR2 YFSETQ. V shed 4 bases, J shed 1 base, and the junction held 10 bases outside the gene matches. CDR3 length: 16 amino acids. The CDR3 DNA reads TGCGCCAGCAGCAACGGACAGGCCGGATTCCAAGAGACCCAGTACTTC. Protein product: CASSNGQAGFQETQYF.

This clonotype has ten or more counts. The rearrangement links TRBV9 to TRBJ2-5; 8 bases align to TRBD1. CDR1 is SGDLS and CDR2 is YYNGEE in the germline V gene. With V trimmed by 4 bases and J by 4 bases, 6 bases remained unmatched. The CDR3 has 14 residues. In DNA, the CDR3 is TGTGCCAGCAGCCCCGACAGGGGAAGAGAGACCCAGTACTTC. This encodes CASSPDRGRETQYF.

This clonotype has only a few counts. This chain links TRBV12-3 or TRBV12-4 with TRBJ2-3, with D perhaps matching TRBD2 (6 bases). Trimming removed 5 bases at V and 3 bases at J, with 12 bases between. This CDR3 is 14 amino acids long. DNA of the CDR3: TGTGCCAGCAGTGAGATCCTAGCGACAGATACGCAGTATTTT. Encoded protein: CASSEILATDTQYF.

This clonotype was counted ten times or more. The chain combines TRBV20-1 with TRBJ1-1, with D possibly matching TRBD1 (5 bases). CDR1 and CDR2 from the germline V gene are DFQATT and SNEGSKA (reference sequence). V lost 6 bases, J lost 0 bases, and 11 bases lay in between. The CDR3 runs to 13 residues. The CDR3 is CSADRQMNTEAFF. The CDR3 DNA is TGCAGTGCCGACCGACAGATGAACACTGAAGCTTTCTTT.

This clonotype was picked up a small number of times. This CDR3 reads CASSLIQDRGHGYTF. CDR3 nucleotides: TGTGCCAGCAGTTTGATACAGGACAGGGGGCATGGCTACACCTTC. The chain employs TRBV6-5 and TRBJ1-2, with 11 bases matching TRBD1. The germline V gene has CDR1 MNHEY and CDR2 SVGAGI. This CDR3 comprises 15 residues. After removal of 4 bases from V and 6 bases from J, the junction contained 7 bases not matched to a gene.

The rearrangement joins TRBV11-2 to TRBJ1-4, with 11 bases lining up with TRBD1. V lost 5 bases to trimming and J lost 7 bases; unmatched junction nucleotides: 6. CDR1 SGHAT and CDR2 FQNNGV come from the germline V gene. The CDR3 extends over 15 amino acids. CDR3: CASSTGQGASEKLFF. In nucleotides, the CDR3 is TGTGCCAGCAGCACCGGACAGGGGGCGAGTGAAAAACTGTTTTTT. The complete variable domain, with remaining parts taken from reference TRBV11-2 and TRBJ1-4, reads EAGVAQSPRYKIIEKRQSVAFWCNPISGHATLYWYQQILGQGPKLLIQFQNNGVVDDSQLPKDRFSAERLKGVDSTLKIQPAKLEDSAVYLCASSTGQGASEKLFFGSGTQLSVL.

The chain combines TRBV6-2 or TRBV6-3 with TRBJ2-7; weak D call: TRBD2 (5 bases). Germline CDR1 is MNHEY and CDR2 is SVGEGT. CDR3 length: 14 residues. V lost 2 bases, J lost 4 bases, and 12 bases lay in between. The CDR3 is CASSYGLGKYEQYF. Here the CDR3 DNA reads TGTGCCAGCAGTTACGGGCTCGGGAAATACGAGCAGTACTTC.

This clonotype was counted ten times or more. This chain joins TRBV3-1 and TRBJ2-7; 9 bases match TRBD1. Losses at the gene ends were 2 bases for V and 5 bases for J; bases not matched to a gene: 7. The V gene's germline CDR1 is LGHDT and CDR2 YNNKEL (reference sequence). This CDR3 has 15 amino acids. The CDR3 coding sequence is TGTGCCAGCAGCCAAACGGACAGGGGTCTCCACGAGCAGTACTTC. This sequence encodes CASSQTDRGLHEQYF.

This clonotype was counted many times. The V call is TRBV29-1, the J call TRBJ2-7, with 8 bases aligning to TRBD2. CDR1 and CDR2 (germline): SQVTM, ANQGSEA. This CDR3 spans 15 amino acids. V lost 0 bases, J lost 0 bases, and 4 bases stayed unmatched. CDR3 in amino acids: CSVEDQREFSYEQYF. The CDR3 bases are TGCAGCGTTGAAGATCAGCGGGAGTTCTCCTACGAGCAGTACTTC.

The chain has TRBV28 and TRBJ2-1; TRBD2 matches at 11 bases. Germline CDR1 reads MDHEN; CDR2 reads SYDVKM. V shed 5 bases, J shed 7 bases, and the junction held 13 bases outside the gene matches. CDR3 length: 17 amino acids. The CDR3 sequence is CASSPRLAGPRGNEQFF. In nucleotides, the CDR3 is TGTGCCAGCAGTCCGCGACTAGCGGGGCCCCGGGGGAATGAGCAGTTCTTC.

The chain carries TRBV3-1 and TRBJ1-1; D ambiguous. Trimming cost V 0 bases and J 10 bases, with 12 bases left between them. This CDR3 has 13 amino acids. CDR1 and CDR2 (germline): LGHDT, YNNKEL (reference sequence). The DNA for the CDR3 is TGTGCCAGCAGCCAAGATCTAACCAGTGGAGCTTTCTTT. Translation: CASSQDLTSGAFF.

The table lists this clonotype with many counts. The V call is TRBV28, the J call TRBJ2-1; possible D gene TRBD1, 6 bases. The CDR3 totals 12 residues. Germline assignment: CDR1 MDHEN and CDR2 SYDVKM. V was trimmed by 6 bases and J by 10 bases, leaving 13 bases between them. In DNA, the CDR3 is TGTGCCAGCAGCAAAGACAGGCACGAGCAGTTCTTC. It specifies CASSKDRHEQFF.

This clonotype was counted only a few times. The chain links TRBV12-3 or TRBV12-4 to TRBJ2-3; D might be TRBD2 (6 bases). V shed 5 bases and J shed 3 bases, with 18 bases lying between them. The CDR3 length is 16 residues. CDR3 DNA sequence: TGTGCCAGCAGTCTCCCTAGCTGGGGGGTGACAGATACGCAGTATTTT. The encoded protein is CASSLPSWGVTDTQYF.

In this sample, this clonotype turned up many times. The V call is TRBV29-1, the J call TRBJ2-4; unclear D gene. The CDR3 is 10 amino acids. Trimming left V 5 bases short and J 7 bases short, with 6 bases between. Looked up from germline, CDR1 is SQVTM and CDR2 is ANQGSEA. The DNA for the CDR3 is TGCAGCGTTCTTAAGAACATTCAGTACTTC. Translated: CSVLKNIQYF.

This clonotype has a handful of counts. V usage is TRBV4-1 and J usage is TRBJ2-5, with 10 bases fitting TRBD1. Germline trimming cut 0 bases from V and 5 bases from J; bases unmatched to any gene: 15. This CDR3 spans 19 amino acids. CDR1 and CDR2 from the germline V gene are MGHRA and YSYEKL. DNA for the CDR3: TGCGCCAGCAGCCAAGATCTGGACAGGGGGAATAATTGGGTGGAGACCCAGTACTTC. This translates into CASSQDLDRGNNWVETQYF.

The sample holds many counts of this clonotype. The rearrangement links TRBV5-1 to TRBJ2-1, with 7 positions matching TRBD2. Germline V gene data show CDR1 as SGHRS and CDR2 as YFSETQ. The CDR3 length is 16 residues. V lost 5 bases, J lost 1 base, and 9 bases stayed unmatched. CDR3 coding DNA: TGCGCCAGCAGTACTAGCGTGCTCGGTTCCTACAATGAGCAGTTCTTC. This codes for CASSTSVLGSYNEQFF.

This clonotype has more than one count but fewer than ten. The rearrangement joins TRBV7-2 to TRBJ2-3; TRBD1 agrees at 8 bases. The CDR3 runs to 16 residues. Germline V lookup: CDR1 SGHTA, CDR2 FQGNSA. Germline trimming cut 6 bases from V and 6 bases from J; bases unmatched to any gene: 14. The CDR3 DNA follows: TGTGCCAGCAGTCTTGGACAGGGTCGGGTGGGGGATACGCAGTATTTT. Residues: CASSLGQGRVGDTQYF.

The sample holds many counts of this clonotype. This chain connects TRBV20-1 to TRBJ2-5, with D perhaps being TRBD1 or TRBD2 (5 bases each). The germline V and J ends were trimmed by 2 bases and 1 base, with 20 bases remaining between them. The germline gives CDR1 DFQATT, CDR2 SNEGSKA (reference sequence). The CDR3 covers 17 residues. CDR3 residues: CSARSVGQGRFQETQYF. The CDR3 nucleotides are TGCAGTGCTAGATCCGTTGGGCAGGGACGGTTCCAAGAGACCCAGTACTTC.

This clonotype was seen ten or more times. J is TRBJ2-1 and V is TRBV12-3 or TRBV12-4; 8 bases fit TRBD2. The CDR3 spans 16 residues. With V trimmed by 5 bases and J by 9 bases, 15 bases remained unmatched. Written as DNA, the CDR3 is TGTGCCAGCAGTCCTATTAACGGGAGGGTGGGGGGTGAGCAGTTCTTC. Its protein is CASSPINGRVGGEQFF.

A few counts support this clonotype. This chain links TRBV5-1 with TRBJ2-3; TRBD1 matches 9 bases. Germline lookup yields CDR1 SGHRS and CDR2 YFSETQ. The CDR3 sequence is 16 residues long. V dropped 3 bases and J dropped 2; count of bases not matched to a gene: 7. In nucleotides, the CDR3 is TGCGCCAGCAGCTGGGGCCGGGACAGGGTCACAGATACGCAGTATTTT. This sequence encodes CASSWGRDRVTDTQYF.

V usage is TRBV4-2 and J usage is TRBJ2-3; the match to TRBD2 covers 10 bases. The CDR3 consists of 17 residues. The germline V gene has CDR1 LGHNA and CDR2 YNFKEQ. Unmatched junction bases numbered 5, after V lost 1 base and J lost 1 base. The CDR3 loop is CASSQAPLAGGTDTQYF. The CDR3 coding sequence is TGTGCCAGCAGCCAAGCCCCCCTAGCGGGAGGCACAGATACGCAGTATTTT.

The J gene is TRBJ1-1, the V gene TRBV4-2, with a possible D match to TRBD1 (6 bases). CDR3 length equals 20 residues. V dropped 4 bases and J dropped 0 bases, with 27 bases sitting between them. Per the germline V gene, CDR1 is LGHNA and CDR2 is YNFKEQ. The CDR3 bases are TGTGCCAGCAGCCTTGAGGGGGGGCTAAGGGATTCGAACGTGAACACTGAAGCTTTCTTT. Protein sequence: CASSLEGGLRDSNVNTEAFF.

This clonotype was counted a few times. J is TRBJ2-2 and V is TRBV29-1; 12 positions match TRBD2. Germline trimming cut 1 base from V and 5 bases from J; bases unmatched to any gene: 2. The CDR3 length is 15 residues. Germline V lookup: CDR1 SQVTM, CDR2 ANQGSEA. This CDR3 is CSVEVTSGGTGELFF. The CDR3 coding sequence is TGCAGCGTTGAAGTGACTAGCGGGGGAACCGGGGAGCTGTTTTTT.

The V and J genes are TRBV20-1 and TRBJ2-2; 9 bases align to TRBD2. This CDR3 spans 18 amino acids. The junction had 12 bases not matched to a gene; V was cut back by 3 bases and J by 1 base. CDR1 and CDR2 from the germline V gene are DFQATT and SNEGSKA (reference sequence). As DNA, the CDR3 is TGCAGTGCTAGGGGTTATAAACGACTAGCGGAGAACACCGGGGAGCTGTTTTTT. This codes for CSARGYKRLAENTGELFF.

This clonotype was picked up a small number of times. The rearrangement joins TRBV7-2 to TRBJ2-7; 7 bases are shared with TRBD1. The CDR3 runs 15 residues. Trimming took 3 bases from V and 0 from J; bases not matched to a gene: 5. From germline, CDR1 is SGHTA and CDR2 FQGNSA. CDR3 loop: CASSFKTGFSYEQYF. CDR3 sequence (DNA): TGTGCCAGCAGCTTTAAGACAGGGTTCTCCTACGAGCAGTACTTC.